This passage covers 21 T cell receptor beta chains from one sample sequenced in a study of cytomegalovirus exposure and HLA in healthy donors. Use of 60 Vbeta and 13 Jbeta primers characterized the PCR. TCRdb's table, derived via immunoSEQ multiplex PCR, lists solely in-frame clones and lacks some. The sample lists approximately 100,000 clones, under 80% seen once, with about 4.3% in the top ten. Input material: PBMCs. The source is a man between 40 and 49 years old in good health and CMV-seronegative.

V is TRBV7-2 and J is TRBJ2-3, with 13 bases identical to TRBD2. J was trimmed by 0 bases and V by 1 base; bases with no gene match: 4. The CDR3 extends over 18 amino acids. From germline, CDR1 is SGHTA and CDR2 FQGNSA. CDR3 in amino acids: CASSLELAGGYSTDTQYF. The CDR3 region has the DNA TGTGCCAGCAGCTTAGAACTAGCGGGGGGGTATAGCACAGATACGCAGTATTTT.

CDR3 bases: TGCGCCAGCAGACCGGGACTAAACACCGGGGAGCTGTTTTTT. Translating it yields CASRPGLNTGELFF. V gene TRBV5-1 combines with J gene TRBJ2-2; 7 nucleotides line up with TRBD2. After removal of 5 bases from V and 2 bases from J, the junction contained 3 bases not matched to a gene. The CDR3 is 14 residues long. Germline CDR1 is SGHRS and CDR2 is YFSETQ. Full variable domain (rest looked up from reference TRBV5-1 and TRBJ2-2): KAGVTQTPRYLIKTRGQQVTLSCSPISGHRSVSWYQQTPGQGLQFLFEYFSETQRNKGNFPGRFSGRQFSNSRSEMNVSTLELGDSALYLCASRPGLNTGELFFGEGSRLTVL.

This chain links TRBV28 with TRBJ1-6; 7 nucleotides line up with TRBD1. Germline CDR1 reads MDHEN; CDR2 reads SYDVKM. This CDR3 is built from 12 residues. Losses at the gene ends were 10 bases for V and 11 bases for J; bases not matched to a gene: 8. This CDR3 reads CATRQGQAPLHF. In DNA form, the CDR3 reads TGTGCCACCCGACAGGGTCAAGCACCCCTCCACTTT.

This clone was detected only a few times. The CDR3 sequence is CAWSAGSGADGYTF. The DNA for the CDR3 is TGTGCCTGGAGTGCCGGGAGCGGTGCTGATGGCTACACCTTC. This chain links TRBV30 with TRBJ1-2, with D unclear. With 1 base removed from V and 6 bases from J, the gap between germline ends came to 15 bases. Germline-derived CDR1 and CDR2 are GTSNPN and SVGIG (reference sequence). The CDR3 runs 14 residues.

This clone was counted only a few times. V usage is TRBV4-3 and J usage is TRBJ1-4, with D unresolved. Trimming removed 0 bases at V and 0 bases at J, with 14 bases between. CDR1 and CDR2 (germline): LGHNA, YSLEER. The CDR3 has 18 residues. The CDR3, as DNA: TGCGCCAGCAGCCAAGATAGAGCGGGAATGGCAACTAATGAAAAACTGTTTTTT. Encoded protein: CASSQDRAGMATNEKLFF.

V usage is TRBV2 and J usage is TRBJ1-1; 8 positions agree with TRBD1. This CDR3 is 19 amino acids long. With V trimmed by 0 bases and J by 2 bases, 14 bases remained unmatched. In germline, CDR1 is SNHLY, CDR2 FYNNEI. The CDR3 loop reads CASSEAHHSDRDLNTEAFF. The CDR3 nucleotides are TGTGCCAGCAGTGAAGCCCACCATTCGGACAGGGACCTAAACACTGAAGCTTTCTTT. The whole variable domain, filled in from reference TRBV2 and TRBJ1-1, reads EPEVTQTPSHQVTQMGQEVILRCVPISNHLYFYWYRQILGQKVEFLVSFYNNEISEKSEIFDDQFSVERPDGSNFTLKIRSTKLEDSAMYFCASSEAHHSDRDLNTEAFFGQGTRLTVV.

This clone has only a few counts. In nucleotides, the CDR3 is TGCGCCAGCAGCCCCCAGACCGGAGGTATCACAGATACGCAGTATTTT. Residues: CASSPQTGGITDTQYF. V and J are TRBV4-1 and TRBJ2-3, with D perhaps TRBD2 (5 bases). Trimming took 4 bases from V and 2 from J, leaving 16 bases between them. CDR3 length: 16 amino acids. Germline V gene data show CDR1 as MGHRA and CDR2 as YSYEKL.

The rearrangement joins TRBV29-1 to TRBJ2-3; D call uncertain. The germline V and J ends were trimmed by 1 base and 9 bases, with 11 bases remaining between them. The germline CDR1 and CDR2 sequences are SQVTM and ANQGSEA. This CDR3 region has 12 residues. The chain's CDR3 is CSVEGVIATQYF. DNA of the CDR3: TGCAGCGTTGAAGGGGTGATAGCAACGCAGTATTTT.

The chain couples TRBV10-3 to TRBJ1-1; possible D gene TRBD1, 5 bases. The CDR3 is made up of 15 amino acids. CDR1 is ENHRY and CDR2 is SYGVKD in the germline V gene. Trimming pared 0 bases from V and 7 bases from J, leaving 15 bases between. As DNA, the CDR3 is TGTGCCATCAGTGAGTCGATTGGGGGGAAAGGTGAAGCTTTCTTT. It specifies CAISESIGGKGEAFF.

This clone turned up a few times. The same CDR3 can be traced to other DNA sequences in this sample. The chain uses TRBV5-8 and TRBJ1-1; D is uncertain. Trimming pared 1 base from V and 1 base from J, leaving 5 bases between. The V gene's germline CDR1 is SGHTS and CDR2 YDEGEE. The CDR3 is 13 residues long. The CDR3 DNA is TGTGCCAGCAGCTTGATCGGGAACACTGAAGCTTTCTTT. Protein: CASSLIGNTEAFF.

The chain combines TRBV7-9 with TRBJ1-1, with 7 bases matching TRBD1. The CDR3 length is 13 residues. Looked up from germline, CDR1 is SEHNR and CDR2 is FQNEAQ (reference sequence). Trimming took 5 bases from V and 5 from J; bases not matched to a gene: 5. DNA for the CDR3: TGTGCCAGCAGCCTAATACAGGGGACTGAAGCTTTCTTT. Translating it yields CASSLIQGTEAFF.

The count of this clone is one. This sequence joins TRBV30 and TRBJ1-1; D gene unclear. The V gene's germline CDR1 is GTSNPN and CDR2 SVGIG (reference sequence). The CDR3 consists of 13 residues. Trimming removed 2 bases from V and 4 bases from J, with 11 bases in between. This chain's CDR3 is CAWSPAVGTEAFF. The CDR3 bases are TGTGCCTGGAGTCCCGCGGTTGGCACTGAAGCTTTCTTT.

The chain has TRBV18 and TRBJ1-2; possibly TRBD1 for D (6 bases). V was clipped by 3 bases and J by 4 bases, with 15 bases between them. Germline V gene lookup returns CDR1 KGHSH and CDR2 LQKENI. The CDR3 spans 15 residues. The DNA for the CDR3 is TGTGCCAGCTCACCGAGACAGGACCAGGGCTATGGCTACACCTTC. It yields the protein CASSPRQDQGYGYTF.

CDR3 coding DNA: TGTGCCAGCAGCTCGGGACTAGCGGGGGTAAGGGAGACCCAGTACTTC. As protein: CASSSGLAGVRETQYF. The gene calls are TRBV7-9 and TRBJ2-5, with 14 bases fitting TRBD2. CDR1 and CDR2 from the germline V gene are SEHNR and FQNEAQ (reference sequence). This CDR3 has 16 residues. V dropped 4 bases and J dropped 5; count of bases not matched to a gene: 6.

V gene TRBV7-2 combines with J gene TRBJ2-3; 9 positions match TRBD2. Germline V gives CDR1 SGHTA, CDR2 FQGNSA. Trimming cost V 5 bases and J 2 bases; bases outside gene matches: 11. This CDR3 has 17 residues. CDR3 DNA sequence: TGTGCCAGCAGCCCAAATGCCGGGACTAGCTACACAGATACGCAGTATTTT. This sequence encodes CASSPNAGTSYTDTQYF.

There are a few counts of this clone. CDR3 sequence (DNA): TGTGCCAGCGGTTACAGGGACCCTAATGAAAAACTGTTTTTT. Amino acids: CASGYRDPNEKLFF. The chain recombines TRBV27 with TRBJ1-4; weak D call: TRBD1 (6 bases). The CDR3 length is 14 residues. Germline loops: CDR1 MNHEY, CDR2 SMNVEV (reference sequence). The V end was cut by 8 bases, the J end by 3 bases, with 13 bases between.

The V call is TRBV19, the J call TRBJ2-3, with D possibly being TRBD1 (6 bases). Trimming pared 5 bases from V and 2 bases from J, leaving 14 bases between. CDR1 is LNHDA, CDR2 SQIVND, per germline (reference sequence). This CDR3 has 15 amino acids. The CDR3, as DNA: TGTGCCAGTAGTTTGGTAGGGGGAAACACAGATACGCAGTATTTT. Translation: CASSLVGGNTDTQYF.

The rearrangement links TRBV25-1 to TRBJ1-2; 8 bases fit TRBD1. In germline, CDR1 is MGHDK, CDR2 SYGVNS. This CDR3 has 16 amino acids. V lost 1 base and J lost 4; bases outside the gene matches: 8. CDR3 sequence (DNA): TGTGCCAGCAGTGAATCCGGGACAGGCCTTTTCTATGGCTACACCTTC. Translation: CASSESGTGLFYGYTF.

This chain connects TRBV18 to TRBJ1-2, with 8 bases that match TRBD1. The CDR3 spans 13 residues. Losses at the gene ends were 5 bases for V and 6 bases for J; bases not matched to a gene: 5. Germline values: CDR1 KGHSH, CDR2 LQKENI. CDR3 sequence (DNA): TGTGCCAGCTCAGGACAGGGAGGCGATGGCTACACCTTC. Amino acid sequence: CASSGQGGDGYTF.

The V and J genes are TRBV6-5 and TRBJ2-7; TRBD1 matches at 8 bases. The germline gives CDR1 MNHEY, CDR2 SVGAGI. This CDR3 has 13 amino acids. V was clipped by 8 bases and J by 5 bases; unmatched bases: 8. CDR3 nucleotide sequence: TGTGCCAGCCGCCCGCCAGGGGGCAACGAGCAGTACTTC. This codes for CASRPPGGNEQYF.

The CDR3 DNA reads TGTGCCAGCTCAGAGTCGGTAGTCAAAAACATTCAGTACTTC. Translated: CASSESVVKNIQYF. V usage is TRBV18 and J usage is TRBJ2-4; D remains unclear. CDR3 size: 14 residues. CDR1 and CDR2 from the germline V gene are KGHSH and LQKENI. V shed 5 bases and J shed 3 bases, with 11 bases lying between them.